The subject of this entry is one T cell receptor (beta chain). The sample belongs to a study of blood T cell repertoires in COVID-19. On the study more broadly: The United States, Italy and Spain were the sources of the acute and convalescent COVID-19 samples.

Only in-frame clones appear in the TCRdb table, and some are missing; sequencing was by immunoSEQ multiplex PCR. Among some 160,000 clones listed, more than 75% were seen once. Germline CDR1 and CDR2: MNHEY and SVGAGI. There are 14 residues in the CDR3. The junction had 1 base not matched to a gene; V was cut back by 0 bases and J by 5 bases. The rearrangement links TRBV6-5 to TRBJ1-5; 7 bases line up with TRBD1. This TCR was sampled from a man aged 18 to 29 with acute or convalescent COVID-19. The material sequenced was peripheral blood. CDR3 in DNA: TGTGCCAGCAGTTACTCCCAGGGGGATCAGCCCCAGCATTTT. Translating it yields CASSYSQGDQPQHF.